The 23 T cell receptor beta chains reported below all come from one sample, sequenced in a study of OX40 agonist ivuxolimab in advanced cancers. TCRdb's copy holds only in-frame clones and misses some; the assay was immunoSEQ multiplex PCR. The sample consists of roughly 49,000 clones, around 80% of them appearing once. This specimen consisted of CD4+ or CD8+ T cells sorted from blood, obtained in a trial of the OX40 agonist ivuxolimab. The receptors were gathered from an adult with an advanced solid tumor such as melanoma, head and neck, liver or kidney cancer.

V gene TRBV6-5 combines with J gene TRBJ1-1; weak D call: TRBD1 (6 bases). CDR1 is MNHEY, CDR2 SVGAGI, per germline. The CDR3 extends over 14 amino acids. V was trimmed by 6 bases and J by 3 bases, leaving 14 bases between them. The CDR3 nucleotides are TGTGCCAGCAGAAAACGCAGGGGTGACACTGAAGCTTTCTTT. Translating it yields CASRKRRGDTEAFF.

This clone was recorded a few times. The CDR3 coding sequence is TGTGCCACGGGAGGTAGCGGGAGCAGGCAAGAGACCCAGTACTTC. This encodes CATGGSGSRQETQYF. The V gene is TRBV7-9, the J gene TRBJ2-5; 9 bases match TRBD2. Germline lookup yields CDR1 SEHNR and CDR2 FQNEAQ (reference sequence). Germline trimming cut 10 bases from V and 2 bases from J; bases unmatched to any gene: 11. CDR3 length equals 15 residues.

V usage is TRBV19 and J usage is TRBJ2-1; TRBD2 matches 14 bases. V lost 5 bases, J lost 7 bases, and 10 bases stayed unmatched. Germline values: CDR1 LNHDA, CDR2 SQIVND (reference sequence). The CDR3 extends over 17 amino acids. The CDR3 nucleotides are TGTGCCAGTAGTGCCTTTGGGACTAGCGGGAGAAGGAATGAGCAGTTCTTC. The encoded protein is CASSAFGTSGRRNEQFF.

V gene TRBV5-1 combines with J gene TRBJ2-7; 7 positions match TRBD1. After removal of 3 bases from V and 2 bases from J, the junction contained 11 bases not matched to a gene. The germline gives CDR1 SGHRS, CDR2 YFSETQ. The CDR3 loop spans 16 amino acids. CDR3 loop: CASSSSGTVFTYEQYF. The CDR3 DNA reads as TGCGCCAGCAGCTCCTCCGGGACAGTGTTTACCTACGAGCAGTACTTC.

The chain combines TRBV5-6 with TRBJ1-2, with D possibly TRBD1 on 5 matching bases. The CDR3 covers 13 residues. The V and J ends lost 4 bases and 6 bases respectively, with 13 bases between them. CDR1 and CDR2 (germline): SGHDT, YYEEEE. For the CDR3, the DNA is TGTGCCAGCAGCCCGAAAGGACAAGATGGCTACACCTTC. Translated, it gives CASSPKGQDGYTF.

This clone is labeled medium-sized (0.01 to 0.1%). One end of the junction does not line up with germline, which may come from a read error. The chain has TRBV6-1 and TRBJ1-2; D not certain. This CDR3 has 11 residues. CDR1 and CDR2 from the germline V gene are MNHNS and SASEGT. CDR3 loop: CASSENPRRGF. The CDR3 DNA sequence: TGTGCCAGCAGTGAAAATCCCCGCCGAGGATTC.

V is TRBV2 and J is TRBJ1-2; D is perhaps TRBD1 (6 bases). The CDR3 sequence is 15 residues long. Germline V CDR1 and CDR2: SNHLY, FYNNEI. V lost 6 bases and J lost 4, with 18 bases in between. The CDR3 DNA follows: TGTGCCAGCAGGCACAGGGAAAGGTCGGCCTATGGCTACACCTTC. Its translation is CASRHRERSAYGYTF.

J is TRBJ1-2 and V is TRBV5-4; 9 nucleotides line up with TRBD1. Germline lookup yields CDR1 SGHNT and CDR2 YYREEE (reference sequence). The CDR3 is made up of 15 amino acids. V lost 3 bases and J lost 2; bases outside the gene matches: 5. CDR3 coding DNA: TGTGCCAGCAGCTCCCGGGACAGGGAGAACTATGGCTACACCTTC. It yields the protein CASSSRDRENYGYTF.

V is TRBV5-4 and J is TRBJ1-5, with 9 positions matching TRBD1. The V and J ends lost 1 base and 3 bases, in that order; junction bases with no gene match: 5. The CDR3 contains 16 residues. Germline V CDR1 and CDR2: SGHNT, YYREEE (reference sequence). The CDR3: CASSLNGQGNNQPQHF. The CDR3 DNA follows: TGTGCCAGCAGCTTGAACGGACAGGGGAACAATCAGCCCCAGCATTTT.

The chain recombines TRBV5-1 with TRBJ1-2; TRBD1 aligns across 9 bases. V trimming: 0 bases; J trimming: 11 bases; junction bases outside the gene matches: 5. The CDR3 is made up of 13 amino acids. Per germline, CDR1 SGHRS and CDR2 YFSETQ. CDR3 in amino acids: CASSLGGQGRYTF. DNA of the CDR3: TGCGCCAGCAGCTTGGGGGGACAGGGACGGTACACCTTC.

The chain is built from TRBV28 and TRBJ1-4, with D perhaps TRBD1 (6 bases). Trimming pared 2 bases from V and 3 bases from J, leaving 13 bases between. The germline CDR1 and CDR2 sequences are MDHEN and SYDVKM. The CDR3 is made up of 16 amino acids. The CDR3 loop reads CASSLGGALANEKLFF. In DNA form, the CDR3 reads TGTGCCAGCAGTTTAGGGGGGGCTTTAGCTAATGAAAAACTGTTTTTT.

The rearrangement links TRBV5-6 to TRBJ2-7; D may match TRBD1 or TRBD2 (6 bases each). V shed 1 base and J shed 8 bases, with 13 bases lying between them. Germline CDR1 reads SGHDT; CDR2 reads YYEEEE. This CDR3 comprises 13 residues. CDR3 loop: CASSLSFGGQQYF. The CDR3 DNA is TGTGCCAGCAGCTTGTCTTTCGGGGGCCAGCAGTACTTC.

The chain joins TRBV11-1 to TRBJ2-7, with unresolved D. The germline V gene encodes CDR1 SGHAT and CDR2 FQDESV (reference sequence). The CDR3 totals 16 residues. Trimming left V 5 bases short and J 2 bases short, with 19 bases between. This chain's CDR3 is CASSLFQDGTPYEQYF. The CDR3 nucleotides read TGTGCCAGCAGCCTCTTTCAGGACGGAACTCCCTACGAGCAGTACTTC.

The chain couples TRBV10-3 to TRBJ1-2; D call uncertain. The CDR3 contains 12 residues. Germline CDR1 is ENHRY and CDR2 is SYGVKD. Trimming took off 0 bases at V and 4 bases at J, with 3 bases between the two ends. The CDR3 region has the DNA TGTGCCATCAGTGAGTCGAGCTATGGCTACACCTTC. Its protein is CAISESSYGYTF.

The V gene is TRBV7-6, the J gene TRBJ1-5; weak D call: TRBD1 (5 bases). Germline V gives CDR1 SGHVS, CDR2 FNYEAQ. Trimming shortened V by 2 bases and J by 5 bases, and 13 bases separated the two germline ends. This CDR3 spans 15 amino acids. In DNA form, the CDR3 reads TGTGCCAGCAGCTTAAGGGCGGGGCCGGATCAGCCCCAGCATTTT. This gives the protein CASSLRAGPDQPQHF.

The V call is TRBV29-1, the J call TRBJ2-1; D unclear. Trimming left V 4 bases short and J 7 bases short, with 8 bases between. The length of the CDR3 is 11 residues. Germline V gene sequence: CDR1 SQVTM, CDR2 ANQGSEA. The CDR3 bases are TGCAGCGTTGGTAGGACGAATGAGCAGTTCTTC. It encodes CSVGRTNEQFF.

The CDR3 DNA follows: TGTGCCGCCGGACTTTCTCCCCTCTACGAGCAGTACTTC. Translation: CAAGLSPLYEQYF. The chain uses TRBV27 and TRBJ2-7; maybe TRBD2 (5 bases). Per germline, CDR1 MNHEY and CDR2 SMNVEV (reference sequence). Trimming cost V 11 bases and J 3 bases, with 17 bases left between them. The CDR3 runs to 13 residues.

As DNA, the CDR3 is TGTGCCAGCAGGGAAGCGGGGGAACTAGCCAAAAACATTCAGTACTTC. It specifies CASREAGELAKNIQYF. V and J are TRBV7-9 and TRBJ2-4; 8 nucleotides align to TRBD2. V shed 6 bases and J 0 bases; nucleotides not matched to a gene: 7. The CDR3 totals 16 residues. Germline CDR1 and CDR2: SEHNR and FQNEAQ (reference sequence).

The chain has TRBV9 and TRBJ2-3; 7 bases line up with TRBD1. The CDR3 spans 15 residues. Germline-derived CDR1 and CDR2 are SGDLS and YYNGEE. The junction had 5 bases not matched to a gene; V was cut back by 0 bases and J by 4 bases. CDR3 region: CASSVGQGIADTQYF. The DNA for the CDR3 is TGTGCCAGCAGCGTAGGACAGGGAATAGCAGATACGCAGTATTTT.

The CDR3 DNA reads TGCGCCAGCAGCTTGACCGGACAGGCTCAATACAATGAGCAGTTCTTC. It specifies CASSLTGQAQYNEQFF. This chain connects TRBV5-1 to TRBJ2-1; 7 bases are shared with TRBD1. Germline trimming cut 1 base from V and 4 bases from J; bases unmatched to any gene: 8. The CDR3 has 16 amino acids. CDR1 and CDR2 (germline): SGHRS, YFSETQ.

There are a few counts of this clone. The V call is TRBV19, the J call TRBJ2-6; tentative D call: TRBD1 (5 bases). The ends were cut back, 6 bases at V and 2 bases at J, with 20 bases in the middle. The CDR3 consists of 18 residues. The germline V gene encodes CDR1 LNHDA and CDR2 SQIVND (reference sequence). CDR3 DNA sequence: TGTGCCAGTAGCCCTCGTTACTTCCAGGGCCCTGGGGCCAACGTCCTGACTTTC. It codes for CASSPRYFQGPGANVLTF. Full variable domain (missing parts from reference TRBV19 and TRBJ2-6): DGGITQSPKYLFRKEGQNVTLSCEQNLNHDAMYWYRQDPGQGLRLIYYSQIVNDFQKGDIAEGYSVSREKKESFPLTVTSAQKNPTAFYLCASSPRYFQGPGANVLTFGAGSRLTVL.

The chain carries TRBV7-8 and TRBJ1-2, with 10 bases identical to TRBD1. This CDR3 region has 17 residues. Germline V gene sequence: CDR1 SGHVS, CDR2 FQNEAQ. Losses at the gene ends were 2 bases for V and 3 bases for J; bases not matched to a gene: 9. The DNA for the CDR3 is TGTGCCAGCAGCTTATGGACGGGACAGGGGCTGCACTATGGCTACACCTTC. It translates to CASSLWTGQGLHYGYTF.

The chain combines TRBV2 with TRBJ1-1, with 12 bases that match TRBD1. J gave up 4 bases and V 5 bases, and 2 bases lay outside the gene matches. This CDR3 has 14 amino acids. CDR1 and CDR2 from the germline V gene are SNHLY and FYNNEI. The CDR3, as DNA: TGTGCCAGCAGTCGGGACAGGGGGCTCACTGAAGCTTTCTTT. This sequence encodes CASSRDRGLTEAFF.